This T cell receptor beta chain came from a study of cytomegalovirus exposure and HLA in healthy donors. Study-level points and caveats: Presence/absence analyses treated sequencing depth as roughly uniform across donors. HLA allele associations emerged for around 15,000 TCR beta sequences in a later analysis, at 0.05 false discovery rate. The study labeled 164 TCR beta chains cytomegalovirus-associated. From TCR beta sequences, most subjects' HLA-A and HLA-B alleles were reportedly predicted accurately.

Germline V gives CDR1 MNHEY, CDR2 SVGAGI. V was cut by 5 bases and J by 3 bases, with 8 bases left in between. The CDR3 has 12 residues. Of note for this clone: Its antigen remains unidentified.

The PCR had 60 Vbeta and 13 Jbeta primers. Assay used: immunoSEQ multiplex PCR; TCRdb lists only in-frame clones, some missing. In the table there are 65,000 to 90,000 clones, 70% to 85% of which are singletons. The clonotype was recovered from a man aged 30 to 45 in good health and CMV-seronegative. The chain recombines TRBV6-5 with TRBJ2-7; tentative D call: TRBD2 (5 bases). Sequencing was done on a sample of PBMCs. Here the CDR3 reads CASSGRNYEQYF. DNA of the CDR3: TGTGCCAGCAGTGGGAGAAACTACGAGCAGTACTTC.